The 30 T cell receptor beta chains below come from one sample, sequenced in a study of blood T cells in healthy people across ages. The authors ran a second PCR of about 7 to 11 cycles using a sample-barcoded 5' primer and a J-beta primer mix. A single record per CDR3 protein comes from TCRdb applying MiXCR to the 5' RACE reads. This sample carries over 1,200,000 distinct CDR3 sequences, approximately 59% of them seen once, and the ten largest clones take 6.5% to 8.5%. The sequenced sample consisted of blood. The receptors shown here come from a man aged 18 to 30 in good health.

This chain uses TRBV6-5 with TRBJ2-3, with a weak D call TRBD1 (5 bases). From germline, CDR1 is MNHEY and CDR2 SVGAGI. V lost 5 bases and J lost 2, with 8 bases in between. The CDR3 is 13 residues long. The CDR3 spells CASSGALTDTQYF. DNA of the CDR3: TGTGCCAGCAGTGGGGCCCTCACAGATACGCAGTATTTT.

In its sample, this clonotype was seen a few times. CDR3 sequence (DNA): TGTGCCAGCAGCTTAGCGTTTACCTACGAGCAGTACTTC. Translating gives CASSLAFTYEQYF. This sequence joins TRBV7-8 and TRBJ2-7; D unclear. Germline CDR1 SGHVS, CDR2 FQNEAQ. This CDR3 is 13 amino acids long. Trimming stripped 0 bases from V and 2 bases from J, with 5 bases between.

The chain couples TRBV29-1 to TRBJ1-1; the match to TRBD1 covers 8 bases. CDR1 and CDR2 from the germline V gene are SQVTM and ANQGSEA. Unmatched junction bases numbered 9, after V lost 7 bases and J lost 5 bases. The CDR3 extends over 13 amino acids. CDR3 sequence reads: CSAKTGGGTEAFF. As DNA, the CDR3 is TGCAGCGCTAAAACAGGGGGGGGGACTGAAGCTTTCTTT.

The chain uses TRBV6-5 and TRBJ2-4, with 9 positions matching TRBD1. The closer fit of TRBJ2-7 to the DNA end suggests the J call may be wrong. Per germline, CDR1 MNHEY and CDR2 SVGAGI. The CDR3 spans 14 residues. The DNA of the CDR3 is TGTGCCAGCAGAGCCGGGACAGGGCGTATCGAGCAGTACTTC. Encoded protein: CASRAGTGRIEQYF.

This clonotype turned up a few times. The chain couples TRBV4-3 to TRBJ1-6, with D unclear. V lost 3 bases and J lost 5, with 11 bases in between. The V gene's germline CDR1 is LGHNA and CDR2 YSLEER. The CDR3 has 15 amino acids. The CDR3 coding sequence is TGCGCCAGCAGCCAGTTTTACAGCGATAATTCACCCCTCCACTTT. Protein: CASSQFYSDNSPLHF.

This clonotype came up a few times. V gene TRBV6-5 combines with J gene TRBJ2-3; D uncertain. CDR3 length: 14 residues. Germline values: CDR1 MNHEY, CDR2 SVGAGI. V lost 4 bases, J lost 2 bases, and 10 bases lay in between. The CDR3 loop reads CASSWGSVTDTQYF. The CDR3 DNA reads TGTGCCAGCAGTTGGGGTTCGGTCACAGATACGCAGTATTTT.

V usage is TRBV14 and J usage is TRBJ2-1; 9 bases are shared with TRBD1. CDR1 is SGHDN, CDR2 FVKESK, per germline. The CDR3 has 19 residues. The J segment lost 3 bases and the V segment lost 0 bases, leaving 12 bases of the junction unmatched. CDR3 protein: CASSQDGGGTGKLYNEQFF. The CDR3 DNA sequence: TGTGCCAGCAGCCAAGATGGTGGCGGGACAGGGAAACTCTACAATGAGCAGTTCTTC.

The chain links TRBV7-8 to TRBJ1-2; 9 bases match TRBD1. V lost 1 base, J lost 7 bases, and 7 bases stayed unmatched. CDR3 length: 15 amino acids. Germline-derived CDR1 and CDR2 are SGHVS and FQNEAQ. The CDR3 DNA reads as TGTGCCAGCAGCTTAGAAGGGGACAGGGTTTCTGGCTACACCTTC. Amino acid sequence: CASSLEGDRVSGYTF.

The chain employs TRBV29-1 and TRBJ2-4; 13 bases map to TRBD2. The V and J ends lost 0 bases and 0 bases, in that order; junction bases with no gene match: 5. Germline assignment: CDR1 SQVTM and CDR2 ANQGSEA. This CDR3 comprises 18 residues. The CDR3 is CSVEDGGLAGLAKNIQYF. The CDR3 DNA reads TGCAGCGTTGAAGACGGGGGACTAGCGGGGTTAGCCAAAAACATTCAGTACTTC.

In nucleotides, the CDR3 is TGTGCCAGCAGCTTAGGAACTAGCGGGGGGCGGACCCAGTACTTC. Its translation is CASSLGTSGGRTQYF. This chain links TRBV11-2 with TRBJ2-5; 12 nucleotides align to TRBD2. The CDR3 runs to 15 residues. V lost 1 base to trimming and J lost 7 bases; unmatched junction nucleotides: 4. Germline CDR1 SGHAT, CDR2 FQNNGV.

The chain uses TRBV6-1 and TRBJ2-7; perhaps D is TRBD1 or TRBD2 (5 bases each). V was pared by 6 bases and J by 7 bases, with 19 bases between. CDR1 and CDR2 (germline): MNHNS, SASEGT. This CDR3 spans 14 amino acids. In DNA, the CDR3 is TGTGCCAGCAGCTCCGGGACCGACACATTGGAGCAGTACTTC. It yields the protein CASSSGTDTLEQYF.

The CDR3 sequence: CASSPERGGTYEQYF. The CDR3 DNA reads TGCGCCAGCAGCCCGGAGAGGGGGGGTACCTACGAGCAGTACTTC. The chain joins TRBV5-1 to TRBJ2-5, with D maybe TRBD2 (7 bases). The J call could be wrong; TRBJ2-7 is a better fit for the DNA end. Germline V gives CDR1 SGHRS, CDR2 YFSETQ. The CDR3 covers 15 residues.

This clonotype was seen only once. The CDR3 coding sequence is TGTGCCAGCAGTTATTCAGGTTATAATGAAAAACTGTTTTTT. This sequence encodes CASSYSGYNEKLFF. The chain couples TRBV6-6 to TRBJ1-4; D is unresolved. Germline CDR1 reads MNHNY; CDR2 reads SVGAGI (reference sequence). V dropped 3 bases and J dropped 4 bases, with 9 bases sitting between them. This CDR3 has 14 residues.

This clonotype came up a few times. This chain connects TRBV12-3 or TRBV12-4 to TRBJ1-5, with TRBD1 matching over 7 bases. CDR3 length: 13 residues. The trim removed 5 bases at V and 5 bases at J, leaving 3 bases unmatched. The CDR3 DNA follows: TGTGCCAGCAGTCGACAGGGTGATCAGCCCCAGCATTTT. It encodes CASSRQGDQPQHF.

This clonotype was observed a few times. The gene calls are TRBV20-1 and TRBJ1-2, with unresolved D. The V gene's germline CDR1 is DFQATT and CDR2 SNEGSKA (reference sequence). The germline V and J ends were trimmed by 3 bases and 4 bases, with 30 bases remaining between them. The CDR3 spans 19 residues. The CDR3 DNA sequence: TGCAGTGCTAGCGGTAGTTCTTCGTATGCCACCCTTACAATCTATGGCTACACCTTC. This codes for CSASGSSSYATLTIYGYTF.

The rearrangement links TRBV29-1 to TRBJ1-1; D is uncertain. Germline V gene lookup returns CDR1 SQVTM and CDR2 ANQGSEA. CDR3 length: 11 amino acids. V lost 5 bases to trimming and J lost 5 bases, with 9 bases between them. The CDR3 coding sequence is TGCAGCGTTCCGGGCGGTACTGAAGCTTTCTTT. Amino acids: CSVPGGTEAFF.

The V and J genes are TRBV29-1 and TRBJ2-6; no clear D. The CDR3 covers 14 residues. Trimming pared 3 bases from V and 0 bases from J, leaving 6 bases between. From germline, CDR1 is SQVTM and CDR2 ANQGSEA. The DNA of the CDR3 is TGCAGCGTTGACGAAATCTCTGGGGCCAACGTCCTGACTTTC. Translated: CSVDEISGANVLTF. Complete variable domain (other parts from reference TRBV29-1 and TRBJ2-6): SAVISQKPSRDICQRGTSLTIQCQVDSQVTMMFWYRQQPGQSLTLIATANQGSEATYESGFVIDKFPISRPNLTFSTLTVSNMSPEDSSIYLCSVDEISGANVLTFGAGSRLTVL.

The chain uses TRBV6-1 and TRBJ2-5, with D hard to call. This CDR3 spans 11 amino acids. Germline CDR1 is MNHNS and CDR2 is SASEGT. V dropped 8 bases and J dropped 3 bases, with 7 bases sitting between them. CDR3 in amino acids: CASHREETQYF. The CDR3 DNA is TGTGCCAGCCACCGGGAAGAGACCCAGTACTTC.

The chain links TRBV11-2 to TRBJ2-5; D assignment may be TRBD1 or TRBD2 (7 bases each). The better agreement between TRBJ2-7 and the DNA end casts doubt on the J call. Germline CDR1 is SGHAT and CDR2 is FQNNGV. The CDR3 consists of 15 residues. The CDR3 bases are TGTGCCAGCAGCTCGCCCCCAGGGGGGGAGTACGAGCAGTACTTC. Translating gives CASSSPPGGEYEQYF.

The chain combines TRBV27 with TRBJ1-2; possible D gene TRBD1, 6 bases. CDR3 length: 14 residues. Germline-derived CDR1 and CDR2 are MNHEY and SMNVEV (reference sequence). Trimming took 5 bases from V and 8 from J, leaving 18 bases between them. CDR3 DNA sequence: TGTGCCAGCAGTCCGGGGGCCTTAAGGGGCGGCTACACCTTC. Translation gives CASSPGALRGGYTF.

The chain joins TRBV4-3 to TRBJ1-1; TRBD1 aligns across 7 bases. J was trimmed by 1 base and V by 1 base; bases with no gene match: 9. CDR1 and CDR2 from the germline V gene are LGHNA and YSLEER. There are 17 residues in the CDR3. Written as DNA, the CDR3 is TGCGCCAGCAGCCAAGGGCGCGGACAGGCGACGAACACTGAAGCTTTCTTT. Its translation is CASSQGRGQATNTEAFF.

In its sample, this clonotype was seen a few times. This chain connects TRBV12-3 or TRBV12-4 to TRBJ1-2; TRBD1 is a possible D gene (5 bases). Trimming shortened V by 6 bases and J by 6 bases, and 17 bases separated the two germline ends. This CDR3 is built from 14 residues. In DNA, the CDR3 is TGTGCCAGCAGGAAAGGGGAGGGGTGGAATGGCTACACCTTC. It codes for CASRKGEGWNGYTF.

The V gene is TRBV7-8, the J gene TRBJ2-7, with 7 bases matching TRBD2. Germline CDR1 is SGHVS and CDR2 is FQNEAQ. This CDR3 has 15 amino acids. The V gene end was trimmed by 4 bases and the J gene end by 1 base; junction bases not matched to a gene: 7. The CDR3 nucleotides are TGTGCCAGCAGCTCCTCGACTAGCCGATCCTACGAGCAGTACTTC. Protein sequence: CASSSSTSRSYEQYF.

The CDR3 loop is CASGSSGGGETQYF. The CDR3 nucleotides are TGTGCTAGTGGTTCCTCAGGGGGCGGGGAGACCCAGTACTTC. The J gene is TRBJ2-5, the V gene TRBV12-5; 8 bases fit TRBD1. The V and J ends lost 4 bases and 5 bases, in that order; junction bases with no gene match: 6. The CDR3 runs 14 residues. Looked up from germline, CDR1 is LGHNT and CDR2 is FRNRAP.

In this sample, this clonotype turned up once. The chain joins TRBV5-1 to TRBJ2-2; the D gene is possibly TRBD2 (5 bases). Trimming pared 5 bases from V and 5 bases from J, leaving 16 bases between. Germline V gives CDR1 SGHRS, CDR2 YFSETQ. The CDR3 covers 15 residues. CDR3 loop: CASRSGEWGTGELFF. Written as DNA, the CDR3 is TGCGCCAGCAGAAGCGGCGAATGGGGTACCGGGGAGCTGTTTTTT.

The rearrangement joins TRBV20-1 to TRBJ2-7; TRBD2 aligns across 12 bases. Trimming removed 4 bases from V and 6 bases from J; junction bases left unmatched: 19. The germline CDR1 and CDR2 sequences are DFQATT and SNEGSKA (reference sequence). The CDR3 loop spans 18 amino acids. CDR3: CSATFLAGGSPTGGEQYF. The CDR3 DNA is TGCAGTGCTACCTTCCTAGCGGGGGGGTCCCCCACTGGCGGCGAGCAGTACTTC.

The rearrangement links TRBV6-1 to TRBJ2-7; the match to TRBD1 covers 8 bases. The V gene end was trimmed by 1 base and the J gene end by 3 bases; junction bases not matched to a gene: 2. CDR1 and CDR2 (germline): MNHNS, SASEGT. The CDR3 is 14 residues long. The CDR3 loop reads CASSEGQGFYEQYF. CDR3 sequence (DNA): TGTGCCAGCAGTGAAGGACAGGGGTTCTACGAGCAGTACTTC.

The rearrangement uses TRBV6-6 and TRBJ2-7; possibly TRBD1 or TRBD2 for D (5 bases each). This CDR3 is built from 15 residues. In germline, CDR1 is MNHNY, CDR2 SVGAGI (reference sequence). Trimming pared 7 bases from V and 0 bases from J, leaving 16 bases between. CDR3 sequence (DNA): TGTGCCAGCACTGCGAGGGGAACCAGCTCCTACGAGCAGTACTTC. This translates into CASTARGTSSYEQYF.

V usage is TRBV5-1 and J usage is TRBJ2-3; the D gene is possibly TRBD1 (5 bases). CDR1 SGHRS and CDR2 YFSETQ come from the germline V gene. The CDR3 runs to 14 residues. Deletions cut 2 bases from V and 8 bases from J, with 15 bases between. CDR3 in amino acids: CASSFPQGSGTQYF. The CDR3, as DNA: TGCGCCAGCAGCTTCCCCCAGGGTTCCGGTACGCAGTATTTT. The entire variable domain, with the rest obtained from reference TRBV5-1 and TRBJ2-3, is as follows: KAGVTQTPRYLIKTRGQQVTLSCSPISGHRSVSWYQQTPGQGLQFLFEYFSETQRNKGNFPGRFSGRQFSNSRSEMNVSTLELGDSALYLCASSFPQGSGTQYFGPGTRLTVL.

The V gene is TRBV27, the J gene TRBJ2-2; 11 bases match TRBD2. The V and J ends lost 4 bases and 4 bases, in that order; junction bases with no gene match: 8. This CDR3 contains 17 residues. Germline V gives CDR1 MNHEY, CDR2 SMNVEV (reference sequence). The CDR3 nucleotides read TGTGCCAGCAGTTCCCTCCAACTAGCGGGAGCCACCGGGGAGCTGTTTTTT. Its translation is CASSSLQLAGATGELFF.